This TCR beta chain was captured by sequencing in a study of cytomegalovirus exposure and HLA in healthy donors. PCR was performed using 60 Vbeta and 13 Jbeta primers. Here immunoSEQ multiplex PCR was the method, and the copy in TCRdb shows in-frame clones only, minus some. The data hold 96,000 or so clones, with roughly 74% observed a single time. CDR1 is SQVTM and CDR2 is ANQGSEA in the germline V gene. Germline trimming cut 2 bases from V and 4 bases from J; bases unmatched to any gene: 7. The CDR3 contains 14 residues. This sequence was found in a female donor in good health and CMV-seropositive. The J gene is TRBJ2-7, the V gene TRBV29-1; 8 bases fit TRBD1. Sequenced input: PBMCs. The CDR3 DNA reads as TGCAGCGTTGAACCAATCAGGGGGCGTTACGAGCAGTACTTC. The encoded protein is CSVEPIRGRYEQYF.